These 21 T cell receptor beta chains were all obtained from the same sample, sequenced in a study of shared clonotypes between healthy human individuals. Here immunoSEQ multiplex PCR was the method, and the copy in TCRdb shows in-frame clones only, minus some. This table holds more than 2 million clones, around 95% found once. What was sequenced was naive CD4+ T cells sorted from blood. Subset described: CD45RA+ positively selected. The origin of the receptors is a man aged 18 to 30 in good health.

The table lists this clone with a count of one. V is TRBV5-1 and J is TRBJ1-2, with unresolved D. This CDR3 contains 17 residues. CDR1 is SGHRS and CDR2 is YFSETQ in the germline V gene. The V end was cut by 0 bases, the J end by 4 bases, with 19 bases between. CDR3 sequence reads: CASSLAAGRDKGYGYTF. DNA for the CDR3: TGCGCCAGCAGCTTGGCCGCGGGTCGAGATAAAGGCTATGGCTACACCTTC.

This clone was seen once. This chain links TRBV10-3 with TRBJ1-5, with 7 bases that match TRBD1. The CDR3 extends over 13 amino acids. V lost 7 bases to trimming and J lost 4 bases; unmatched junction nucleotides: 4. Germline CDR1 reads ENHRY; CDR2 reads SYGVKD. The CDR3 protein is CAINDRVNQPQHF. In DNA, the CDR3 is TGTGCCATCAACGACAGGGTGAATCAGCCCCAGCATTTT.

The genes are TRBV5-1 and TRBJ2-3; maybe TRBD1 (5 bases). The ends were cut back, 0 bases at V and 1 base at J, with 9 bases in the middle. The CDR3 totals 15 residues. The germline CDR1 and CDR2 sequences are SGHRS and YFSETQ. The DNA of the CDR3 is TGCGCCAGCAGCTTGGGAGTGACAGGCACAGATACGCAGTATTTT. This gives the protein CASSLGVTGTDTQYF.

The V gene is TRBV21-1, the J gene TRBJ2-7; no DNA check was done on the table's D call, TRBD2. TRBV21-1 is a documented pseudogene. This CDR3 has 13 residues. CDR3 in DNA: TGTGCCAGCACTGGGGGGGGACCCTACGAGCAGTACTTC. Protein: CASTGGGPYEQYF.

DNA of the CDR3: TGTGCCAGCAGTTTCGGGGACGTCGTTCCCGGGGAGCTGTTTTTT. Encoded protein: CASSFGDVVPGELFF. V and J are TRBV28 and TRBJ2-2; TRBD1 or TRBD2 may be the D gene (5 bases each). Germline V gives CDR1 MDHEN, CDR2 SYDVKM. The V and J ends lost 3 bases and 6 bases respectively, with 14 bases between them. This CDR3 is built from 15 residues.

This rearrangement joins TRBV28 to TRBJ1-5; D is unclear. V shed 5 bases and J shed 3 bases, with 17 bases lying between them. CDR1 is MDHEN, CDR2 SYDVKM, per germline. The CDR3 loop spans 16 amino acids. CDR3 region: CASSTGSFTLNQPQHF. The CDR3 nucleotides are TGTGCCAGCAGTACCGGGTCCTTCACCCTCAATCAGCCCCAGCATTTT.

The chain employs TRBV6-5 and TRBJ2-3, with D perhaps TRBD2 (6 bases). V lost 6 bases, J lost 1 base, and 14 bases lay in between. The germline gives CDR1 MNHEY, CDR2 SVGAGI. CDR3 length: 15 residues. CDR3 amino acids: CASRSAGLGTDTQYF. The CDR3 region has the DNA TGTGCCAGCAGATCCGCGGGGCTGGGCACAGATACGCAGTATTTT.

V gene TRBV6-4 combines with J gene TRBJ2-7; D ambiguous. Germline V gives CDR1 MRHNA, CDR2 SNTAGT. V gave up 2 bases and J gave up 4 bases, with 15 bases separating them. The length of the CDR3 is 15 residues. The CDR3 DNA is TGTGCCAGCAGTGACAAGCTCATAAAAAATTACGAGCAGTACTTC. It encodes CASSDKLIKNYEQYF.

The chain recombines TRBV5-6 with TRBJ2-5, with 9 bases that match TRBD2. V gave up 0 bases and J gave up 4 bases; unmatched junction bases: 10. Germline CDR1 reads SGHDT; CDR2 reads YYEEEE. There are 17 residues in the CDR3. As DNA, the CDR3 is TGTGCCAGCAGCTTGGGACGGGTCGCGGGAGGGACAGAGACCCAGTACTTC. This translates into CASSLGRVAGGTETQYF.

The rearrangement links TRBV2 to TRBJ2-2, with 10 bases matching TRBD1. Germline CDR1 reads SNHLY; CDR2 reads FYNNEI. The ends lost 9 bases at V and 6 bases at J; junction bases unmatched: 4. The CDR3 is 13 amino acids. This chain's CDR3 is CASRQGAAGELFF. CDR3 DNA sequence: TGTGCCAGTCGACAGGGGGCGGCCGGGGAGCTGTTTTTT.

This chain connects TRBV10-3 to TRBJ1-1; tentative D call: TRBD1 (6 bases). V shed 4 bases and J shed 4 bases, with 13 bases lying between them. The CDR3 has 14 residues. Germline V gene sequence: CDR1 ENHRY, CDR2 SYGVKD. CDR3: CAISGGAGSTEAFF. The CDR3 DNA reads TGTGCCATCAGTGGGGGGGCAGGGAGCACTGAAGCTTTCTTT.

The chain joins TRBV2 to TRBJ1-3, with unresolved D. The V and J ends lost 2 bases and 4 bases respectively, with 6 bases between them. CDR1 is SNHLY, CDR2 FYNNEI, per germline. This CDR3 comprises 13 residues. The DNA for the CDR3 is TGTGCCAGCAGTGAATTGGGGGGAAACACCATATATTTT. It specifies CASSELGGNTIYF.

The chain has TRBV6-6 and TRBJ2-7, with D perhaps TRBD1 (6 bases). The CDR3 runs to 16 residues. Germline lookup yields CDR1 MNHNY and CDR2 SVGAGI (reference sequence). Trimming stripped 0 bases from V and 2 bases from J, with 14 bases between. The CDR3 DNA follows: TGTGCCAGCAGTTACTCGAACACAGGGAAGGCCTACGAGCAGTACTTC. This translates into CASSYSNTGKAYEQYF.

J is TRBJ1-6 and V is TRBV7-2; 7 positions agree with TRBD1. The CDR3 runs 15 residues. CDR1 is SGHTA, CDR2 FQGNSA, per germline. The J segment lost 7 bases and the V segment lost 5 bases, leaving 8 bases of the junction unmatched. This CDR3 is CASSLTGVDNSPLHF. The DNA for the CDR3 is TGTGCCAGCAGCCTAACAGGGGTGGACAATTCACCCCTCCACTTT.

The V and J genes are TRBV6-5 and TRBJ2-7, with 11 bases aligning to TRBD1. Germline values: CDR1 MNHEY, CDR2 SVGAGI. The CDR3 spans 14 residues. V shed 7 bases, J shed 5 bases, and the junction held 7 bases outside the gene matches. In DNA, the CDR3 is TGTGCCAGCAAAAGGACAGGGGGCTCAAACGAGCAGTACTTC. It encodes CASKRTGGSNEQYF.

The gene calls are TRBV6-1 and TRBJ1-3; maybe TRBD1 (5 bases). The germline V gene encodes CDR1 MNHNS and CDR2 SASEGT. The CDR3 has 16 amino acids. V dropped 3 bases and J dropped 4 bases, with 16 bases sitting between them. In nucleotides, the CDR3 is TGTGCCAGCAGTGATACTACAGGAACGTGGGGAAACACCATATATTTT. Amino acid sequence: CASSDTTGTWGNTIYF.

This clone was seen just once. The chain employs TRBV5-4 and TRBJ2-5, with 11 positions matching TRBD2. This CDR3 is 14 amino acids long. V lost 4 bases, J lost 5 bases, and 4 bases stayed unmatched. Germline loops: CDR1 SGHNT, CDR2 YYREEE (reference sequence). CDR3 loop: CASSRLAGLETQYF. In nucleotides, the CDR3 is TGTGCCAGCAGCCGACTAGCGGGGTTGGAGACCCAGTACTTC.

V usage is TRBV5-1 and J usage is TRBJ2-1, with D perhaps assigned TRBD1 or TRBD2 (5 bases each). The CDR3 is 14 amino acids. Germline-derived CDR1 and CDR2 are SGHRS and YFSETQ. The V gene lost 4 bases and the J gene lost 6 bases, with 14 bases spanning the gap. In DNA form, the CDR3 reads TGCGCCAGCAGCCCCCCGGGGCAAATCAATGAGCAGTTCTTC. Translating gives CASSPPGQINEQFF.

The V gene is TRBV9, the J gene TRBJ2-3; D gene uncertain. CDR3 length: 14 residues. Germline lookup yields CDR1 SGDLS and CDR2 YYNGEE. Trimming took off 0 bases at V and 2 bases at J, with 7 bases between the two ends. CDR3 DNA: TGTGCCAGCAGCGTAGTGTGGTCCACAGATACGCAGTATTTT. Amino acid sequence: CASSVVWSTDTQYF. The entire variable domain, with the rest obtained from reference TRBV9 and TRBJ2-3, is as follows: DSGVTQTPKHLITATGQRVTLRCSPRSGDLSVYWYQQSLDQGLQFLIQYYNGEERAKGNILERFSAQQFPDLHSELNLSSLELGDSALYFCASSVVWSTDTQYFGPGTRLTVL.

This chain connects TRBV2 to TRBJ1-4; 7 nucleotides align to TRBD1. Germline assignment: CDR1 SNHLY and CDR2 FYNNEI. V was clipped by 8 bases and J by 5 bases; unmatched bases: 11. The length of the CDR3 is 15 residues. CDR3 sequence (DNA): TGTGCCAGCTCTCTTACCGGGACAGTGAATGAAAAACTGTTTTTT. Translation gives CASSLTGTVNEKLFF.

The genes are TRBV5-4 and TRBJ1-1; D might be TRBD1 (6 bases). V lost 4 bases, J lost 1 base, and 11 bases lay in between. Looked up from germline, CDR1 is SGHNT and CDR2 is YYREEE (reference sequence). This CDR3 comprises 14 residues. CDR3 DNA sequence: TGTGCCAGCAGCCGCCAGGGGCAGAACACTGAAGCTTTCTTT. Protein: CASSRQGQNTEAFF.